This T cell receptor (beta chain) was identified during a study of blood T cell repertoires in COVID-19. At the level of the study: The study drew acute and convalescent COVID-19 samples from the United States, Italy and Spain. From T cells, B-cell-depleted T cells, or PBMCs came the material, which was cDNA or gDNA.

V was pared by 3 bases and J by 5 bases, with 10 bases of the junction left unmatched. CDR3 length: 17 amino acids. The V gene's germline CDR1 is LGHDT and CDR2 YNNKEL (reference sequence). Recovered status in Cohort 3 required two negative PCRs, clearance, or symptom resolution. Clones were read by immunoSEQ multiplex PCR, and TCRdb kept only the in-frame ones, dropping some. There are around 150,000 clones in the sample; approximately 80% occur only once, and 9.5% to 12% lies in the top ten. Specimen: PBMCs or T cells enriched from blood (not recorded which). This clonotype was obtained from a man in his fifties who had recovered from COVID-19. The chain carries TRBV3-1 (or the pseudogene TRBV3-2) and TRBJ2-5; 12 bases are shared with TRBD2. The CDR3 region is CASSHRELAGGTETQYF. CDR3 sequence (DNA): TGTGCCAGCAGCCACCGGGAACTAGCGGGAGGAACGGAGACCCAGTACTTC.